This entry describes one TCR beta chain. This sample stems from a study of T cells after yellow fever vaccination. V was pared by 1 base and J by 2 bases, with 15 bases between. The length of the CDR3 is 17 residues. Germline V gene sequence: CDR1 LGHNA, CDR2 YSLEER. TCRdb reanalysed the 5' RACE reads using MiXCR and keeps one entry per CDR3 protein. The sample includes approximately 150,000 distinct CDR3 sequences, 7% to 10% of them seen just once. The V call is TRBV4-3, the J call TRBJ1-3; D unclear. This sample comprised CD8+ T cells sorted from PBMCs, obtained 45 days after the yellow fever booster vaccination. This TCR was sampled from a man between 18 and 29 years old who received the YFV17D yellow fever vaccine. CDR3 amino acids: CASSQVLSIHAGNTIYF. The DNA for the CDR3 is TGCGCCAGCAGCCAAGTGTTGAGCATCCATGCTGGAAACACCATATATTTT.